This T cell receptor beta chain was profiled in a study of blood T cell repertoires in COVID-19. Study in general: Material from acute and convalescent COVID-19 was sourced from the United States, Italy and Spain. T cells, B-cell-depleted T cells, or PBMCs supplied cDNA or gDNA.

Only in-frame clones appear in the TCRdb table, and some are missing; sequencing was by immunoSEQ multiplex PCR. The table records around 330,000 clones, about 87% of them present only once. Across roughly 25 US areas, participants ranged in age from about 18 to 90 years. Participants' reported clinical history set cohort assignment. The germline gives CDR1 SGHTA, CDR2 FQGNSA. V was cut by 8 bases and J by 3 bases, with 22 bases left in between. This CDR3 is built from 17 residues. The sample comprised PBMCs or T cells enriched from blood (not recorded which). V usage is TRBV7-2 and J usage is TRBJ2-2; the D gene is possibly TRBD2 (5 bases). This TCR was sampled from a woman between 18 and 29 years old who had recovered from COVID-19. CDR3 residues: CASGNPRVLDDTGELFF. CDR3 bases: TGTGCCAGCGGCAATCCGAGGGTCCTCGACGACACCGGGGAGCTGTTTTTT.